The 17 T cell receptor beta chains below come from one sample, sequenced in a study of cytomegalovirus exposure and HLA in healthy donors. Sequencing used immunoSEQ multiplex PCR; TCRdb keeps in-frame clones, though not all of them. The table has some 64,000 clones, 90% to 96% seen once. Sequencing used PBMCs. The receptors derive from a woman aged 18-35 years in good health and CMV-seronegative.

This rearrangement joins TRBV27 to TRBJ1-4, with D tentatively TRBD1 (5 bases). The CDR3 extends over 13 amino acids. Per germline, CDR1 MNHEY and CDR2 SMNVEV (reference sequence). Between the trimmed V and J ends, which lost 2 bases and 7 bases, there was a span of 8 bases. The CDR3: CASSLGRGEKLFF. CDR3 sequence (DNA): TGTGCCAGCAGTTTAGGTAGGGGTGAAAAACTGTTTTTT.

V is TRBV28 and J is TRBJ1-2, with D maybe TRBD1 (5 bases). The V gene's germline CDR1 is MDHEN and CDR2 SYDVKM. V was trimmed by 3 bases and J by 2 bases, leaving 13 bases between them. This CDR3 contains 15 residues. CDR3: CASSFPAGYNYGYTF. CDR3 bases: TGTGCCAGCAGTTTTCCCGCAGGGTACAACTATGGCTACACCTTC.

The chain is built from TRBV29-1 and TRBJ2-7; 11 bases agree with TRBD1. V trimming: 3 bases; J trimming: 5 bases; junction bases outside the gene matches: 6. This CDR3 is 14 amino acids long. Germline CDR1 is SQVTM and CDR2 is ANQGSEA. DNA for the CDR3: TGCAGCGTTGACCGGACAGGGGGCTACAACGAGCAGTACTTC. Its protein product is CSVDRTGGYNEQYF.

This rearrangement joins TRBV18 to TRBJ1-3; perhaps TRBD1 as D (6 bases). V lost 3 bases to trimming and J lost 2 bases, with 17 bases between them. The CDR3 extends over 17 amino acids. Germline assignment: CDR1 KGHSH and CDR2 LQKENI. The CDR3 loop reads CASSPPGRGATGNTIYF. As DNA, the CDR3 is TGTGCCAGCTCACCCCCCGGGAGGGGGGCTACTGGAAACACCATATATTTT.

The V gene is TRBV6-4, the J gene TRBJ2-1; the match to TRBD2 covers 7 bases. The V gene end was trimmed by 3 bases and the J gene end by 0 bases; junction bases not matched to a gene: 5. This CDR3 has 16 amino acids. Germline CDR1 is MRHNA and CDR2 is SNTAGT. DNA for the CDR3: TGTGCCAGCAGTGATACTAGCGCCAACTCCTACAATGAGCAGTTCTTC. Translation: CASSDTSANSYNEQFF.

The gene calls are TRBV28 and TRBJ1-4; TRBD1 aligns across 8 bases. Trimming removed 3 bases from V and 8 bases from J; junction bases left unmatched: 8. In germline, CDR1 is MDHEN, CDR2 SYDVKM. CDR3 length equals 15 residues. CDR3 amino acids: CASSLWTGFREKLFF. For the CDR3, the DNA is TGTGCCAGCAGTTTGTGGACAGGGTTTCGCGAAAAACTGTTTTTT.

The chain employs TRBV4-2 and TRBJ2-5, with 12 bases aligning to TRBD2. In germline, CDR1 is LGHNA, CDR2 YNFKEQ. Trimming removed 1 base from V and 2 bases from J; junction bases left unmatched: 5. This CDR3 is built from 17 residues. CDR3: CASSQGLAGVGQETQYF. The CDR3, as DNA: TGTGCCAGCAGCCAAGGACTAGCGGGAGTTGGGCAAGAGACCCAGTACTTC.

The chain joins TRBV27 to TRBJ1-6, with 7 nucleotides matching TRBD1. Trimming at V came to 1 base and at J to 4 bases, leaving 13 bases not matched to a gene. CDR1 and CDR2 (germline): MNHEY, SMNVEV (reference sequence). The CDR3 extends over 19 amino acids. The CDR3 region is CASSLFPYRGSGYNSPLHF. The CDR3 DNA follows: TGTGCCAGCAGTTTATTCCCCTACAGGGGATCAGGGTATAATTCACCCCTCCACTTT.

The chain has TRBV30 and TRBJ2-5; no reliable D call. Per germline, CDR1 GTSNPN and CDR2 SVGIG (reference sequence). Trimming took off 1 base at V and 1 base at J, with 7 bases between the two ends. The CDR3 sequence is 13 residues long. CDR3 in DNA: TGTGCCTGGAGTGCCCTAGTCCAAGAGACCCAGTACTTC. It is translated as CAWSALVQETQYF. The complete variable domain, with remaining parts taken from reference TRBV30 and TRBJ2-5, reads SQTIHQWPATLVQPVGSPLSLECTVEGTSNPNLYWYRQAAGRGLQLLFYSVGIGQISSEVPQNLSASRPQDRQFILSSKKLLLSDSGFYLCAWSALVQETQYFGPGTRLLVL.

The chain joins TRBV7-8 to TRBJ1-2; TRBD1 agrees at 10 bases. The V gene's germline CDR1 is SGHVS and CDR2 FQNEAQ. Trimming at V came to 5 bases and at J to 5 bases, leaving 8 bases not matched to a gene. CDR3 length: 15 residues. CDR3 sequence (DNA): TGTGCCAGCAGCCCCCGGACAGGGGGGGCTTATGGCTACACCTTC. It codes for CASSPRTGGAYGYTF.

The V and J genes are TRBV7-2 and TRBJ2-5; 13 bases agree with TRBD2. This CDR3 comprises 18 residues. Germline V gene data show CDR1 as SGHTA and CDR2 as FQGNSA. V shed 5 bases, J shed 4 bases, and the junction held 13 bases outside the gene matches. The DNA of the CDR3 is TGTGCCAGCAGCCTAGAAACTAGCGGGGGGGCCTCGAGAGAGACCCAGTACTTC. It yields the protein CASSLETSGGASRETQYF.

The CDR3 spells CAISVGYRTDTQYF. As DNA, the CDR3 is TGTGCCATCAGTGTGGGCTACCGCACAGATACGCAGTATTTT. The chain has TRBV10-3 and TRBJ2-3; D is unresolved. Trimming took 4 bases from V and 1 from J, leaving 9 bases between them. Germline CDR1 reads ENHRY; CDR2 reads SYGVKD. This CDR3 contains 14 residues.

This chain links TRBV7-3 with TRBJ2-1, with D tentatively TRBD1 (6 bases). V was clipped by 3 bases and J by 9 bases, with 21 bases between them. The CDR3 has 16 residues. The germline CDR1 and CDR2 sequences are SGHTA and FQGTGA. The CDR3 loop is CASSFSGSGARGEQFF. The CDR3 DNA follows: TGTGCCAGCAGCTTTTCGGGGTCAGGGGCAAGAGGTGAGCAGTTCTTC.

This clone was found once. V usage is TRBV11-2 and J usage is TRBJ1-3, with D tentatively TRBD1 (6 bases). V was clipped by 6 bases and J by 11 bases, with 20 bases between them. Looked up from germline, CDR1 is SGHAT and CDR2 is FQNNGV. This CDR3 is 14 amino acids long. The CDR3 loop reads CASRDVGARGSIYF. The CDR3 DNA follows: TGTGCCAGCAGAGACGTGGGGGCCAGGGGTTCCATATATTTT.

The CDR3, as DNA: TGTGCCAGCAGCTTAGAGACCGGGGTCTATGGCTACACCTTC. Translated: CASSLETGVYGYTF. This chain uses TRBV7-2 with TRBJ1-2; D gene uncertain. This CDR3 comprises 14 residues. The germline V and J ends were trimmed by 1 base and 4 bases, with 10 bases remaining between them. The germline gives CDR1 SGHTA, CDR2 FQGNSA.

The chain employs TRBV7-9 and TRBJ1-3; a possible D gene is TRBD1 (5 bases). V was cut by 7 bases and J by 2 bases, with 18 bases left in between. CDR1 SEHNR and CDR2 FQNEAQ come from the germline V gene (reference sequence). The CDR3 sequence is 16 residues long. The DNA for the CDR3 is TGTGCCAGCACCCCAGCGGGGGGAAGAGCTGGAAACACCATATATTTT. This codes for CASTPAGGRAGNTIYF.

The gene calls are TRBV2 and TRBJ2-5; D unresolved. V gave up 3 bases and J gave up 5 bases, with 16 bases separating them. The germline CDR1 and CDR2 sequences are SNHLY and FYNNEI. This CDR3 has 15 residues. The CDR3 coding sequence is TGTGCCAGCAGTGAGGGCCCCACCCCTCGGGAGACCCAGTACTTC. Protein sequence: CASSEGPTPRETQYF.